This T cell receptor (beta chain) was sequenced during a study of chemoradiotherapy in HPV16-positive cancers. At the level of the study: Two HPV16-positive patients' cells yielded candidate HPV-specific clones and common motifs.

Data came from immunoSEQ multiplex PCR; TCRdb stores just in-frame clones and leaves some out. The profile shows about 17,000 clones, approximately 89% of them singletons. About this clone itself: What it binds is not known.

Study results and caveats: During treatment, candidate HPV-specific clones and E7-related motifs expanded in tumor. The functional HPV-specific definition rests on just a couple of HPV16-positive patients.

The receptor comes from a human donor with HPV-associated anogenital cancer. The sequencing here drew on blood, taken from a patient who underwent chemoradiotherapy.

The CDR3 here is CAWSGQAGGYTF. The CDR3 nucleotides read TGTGCCTGGAGTGGGCAGGCTGGAGGCTACACCTTC. The chain combines TRBV30 with TRBJ1-2; D is unresolved. The CDR3 extends over 12 amino acids. Deletions cut 1 base from V and 8 bases from J, with 11 bases between. Germline V gene data show CDR1 as GTSNPN and CDR2 as SVGIG (reference sequence).